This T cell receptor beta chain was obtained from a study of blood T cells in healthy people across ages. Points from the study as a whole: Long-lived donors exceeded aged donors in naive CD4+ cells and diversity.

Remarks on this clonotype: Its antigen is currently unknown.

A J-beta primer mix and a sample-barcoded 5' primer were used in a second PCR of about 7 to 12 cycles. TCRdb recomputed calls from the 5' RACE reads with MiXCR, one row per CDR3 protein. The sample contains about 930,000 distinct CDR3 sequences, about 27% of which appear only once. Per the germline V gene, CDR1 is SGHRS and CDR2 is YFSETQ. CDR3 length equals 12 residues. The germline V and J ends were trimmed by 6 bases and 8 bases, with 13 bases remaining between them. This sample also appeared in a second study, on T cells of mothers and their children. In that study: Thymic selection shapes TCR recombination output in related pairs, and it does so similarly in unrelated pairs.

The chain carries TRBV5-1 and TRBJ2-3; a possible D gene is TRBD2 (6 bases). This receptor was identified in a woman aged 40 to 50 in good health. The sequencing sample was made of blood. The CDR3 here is CASTPSGGTQYF. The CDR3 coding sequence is TGCGCCAGCACCCCATCCGGGGGTACGCAGTATTTT. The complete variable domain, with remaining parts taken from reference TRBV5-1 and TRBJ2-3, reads KAGVTQTPRYLIKTRGQQVTLSCSPISGHRSVSWYQQTPGQGLQFLFEYFSETQRNKGNFPGRFSGRQFSNSRSEMNVSTLELGDSALYLCASTPSGGTQYFGPGTRLTVL.